This TCR beta chain was retrieved from a study of cytomegalovirus exposure and HLA in healthy donors. In the study overall: Unique TCR beta sequences numbering 117 million came from approximately 180 million T cells in an earlier analysis.

A single count supports this clone. Its antigen is still unknown. Study-wide points: A later analysis, which compared TCR beta chains of equal frequency, found the HLA-associated ones more clonally expanded. Listed as cytomegalovirus-associated were 150 to 200 TCR beta chains. Excluded were some V segments that proved indistinguishable, including TRBV6-2 and TRBV6-3.

60 Vbeta and 13 Jbeta primers were used in PCR. This table comes from immunoSEQ multiplex PCR, and its TCRdb copy is limited to in-frame clones, with some not included. The data contain about 94,000 clones, 81% of them seen just once; the ten biggest clones take up around 10%. This CDR3 contains 16 residues. This chain joins TRBV21-1 and TRBJ2-7; whether TRBD1, the table's D call, matches the DNA was not checked. TRBV21-1 is a listed pseudogene. The clonotype comes from a human donor in good health. Sequencing was performed on PBMCs. Written as DNA, the CDR3 is TGTGCCAGCAGCAAGACCGACAGGGCAGTTTTCCACGAGCAGTACTTC. It encodes CASSKTDRAVFHEQYF.